This T cell receptor beta chain was identified during a study of blood T cells in healthy people across ages. About the research overall: About one barcoded beta molecule per two T cells was the capture yield of template switching.

Study-wide points: Measured against age, TCR beta diversity per million T cells decreased in a roughly linear manner.

Through a sample-barcoded 5' primer and a J-beta primer mix, a second PCR was run for roughly 6 to 11 cycles. TCRdb analysed the 5' RACE reads with MiXCR anew, one entry per CDR3 protein. Of approximately 1.5 million distinct CDR3 sequences listed, approximately 43% are singletons. A note on this clonotype: Its specificity is unknown.

The CDR3 runs 16 residues. Germline lookup yields CDR1 SGHTA and CDR2 FQGNSA. Trimming took 2 bases from V and 6 from J, leaving 14 bases between them. V usage is TRBV7-2 and J usage is TRBJ1-6; maybe TRBD1 (6 bases). The specimen sequenced was blood. The receptor was isolated from a woman aged 18-35 years in good health. The CDR3: CASSLTGGARNSPLHF. DNA of the CDR3: TGTGCCAGCAGCTTAACGGGGGGGGCGCGTAATTCACCCCTCCACTTT.